This record looks at one T cell receptor beta chain sequence and its context. The sample originates from a study of control samples from healthy donors and cancer patients. The CDR3 contains 16 residues. V shed 0 bases and J shed 11 bases, with 22 bases lying between them. CDR1 and CDR2 from the germline V gene are LNHNV and YYDKDF (reference sequence). Some clones are missing from TCRdb's copy, which holds only in-frame ones; the method was immunoSEQ multiplex PCR. The data hold 150,000 to 200,000 clones, with just under 95% observed a single time. This receptor was identified in a middle-aged woman in good health. Sequenced: blood. The rearrangement joins TRBV15 to TRBJ1-1; tentatively, D is TRBD1 (6 bases). The CDR3: CATSRDRAGVGFAAFF. The CDR3 DNA sequence: TGTGCCACCAGCAGAGATAGGGCAGGGGTGGGTTTCGCGGCTTTCTTT. Supplemented by reference TRBV15 and TRBJ1-1, the full variable domain reads DAMVIQNPRYQVTQFGKPVTLSCSQTLNHNVMYWYQQKSSQAPKLLFHYYDKDFNNEADTPDNFQSRRPNTSFCFLDIRSPGLGDTAMYLCATSRDRAGVGFAAFFGQGTRLTVV.